These 22 T cell receptor beta chains originate from one sample sequenced in a study of shared clonotypes between healthy human individuals. The data were produced by immunoSEQ multiplex PCR, yet TCRdb's version contains in-frame clones alone and is incomplete. Among approximately 2.5 million clones listed, 93% were seen once. The specimen was naive CD4+ T cells from PBMCs. Subset given: CD45RA+ positively selected. Receptors were obtained from a man younger than 35 in good health. Some clones in this sample may be carry-over from other donors' samples.

CDR3 residues: CASSLFKGSNQPQHF. The CDR3 DNA sequence: TGTGCCAGCAGTTTATTTAAGGGGAGCAATCAGCCCCAGCATTTT. The chain recombines TRBV27 with TRBJ1-5, with a weak D call TRBD1 (5 bases). The CDR3 extends over 15 amino acids. Deletions cut 1 base from V and 1 base from J, with 8 bases between. Germline V CDR1 and CDR2: MNHEY, SMNVEV (reference sequence).

The chain has TRBV5-4 and TRBJ2-4, with D possibly matching TRBD1 (5 bases). Trimming shortened V by 4 bases and J by 0 bases, and 14 bases separated the two germline ends. The CDR3 sequence is 16 residues long. In germline, CDR1 is SGHNT, CDR2 YYREEE (reference sequence). The CDR3 sequence: CASSHISTAAKNIQYF. The CDR3 bases are TGTGCCAGCAGCCATATCTCGACAGCAGCCAAAAACATTCAGTACTTC.

Regarding this clone: At the DNA level, this CDR3 is encoded by other sequences in the same sample as well. The chain is built from TRBV7-3 and TRBJ1-2; D gene unclear. Germline V gene lookup returns CDR1 SGHTA and CDR2 FQGTGA. Trimming stripped 5 bases from V and 2 bases from J, with 9 bases between. There are 13 residues in the CDR3. CDR3 amino acids: CASSPDRNYGYTF. The DNA for the CDR3 is TGTGCCAGCAGCCCCGATAGGAACTATGGCTACACCTTC. Using reference TRBV7-3 and TRBJ1-2 for the parts outside the CDR3, the full variable domain is GAGVSQTPSNKVTEKGKYVELRCDPISGHTALYWYRQSLGQGPEFLIYFQGTGAADDSGLPNDRFFAVRPEGSVSTLKIQRTERGDSAVYLCASSPDRNYGYTFGSGTRLTVV.

This clone was observed a single time. The chain employs TRBV9 and TRBJ2-1; 11 bases align to TRBD2. CDR3 length equals 15 residues. V dropped 3 bases and J dropped 5; count of bases not matched to a gene: 4. Germline V gene lookup returns CDR1 SGDLS and CDR2 YYNGEE. The DNA of the CDR3 is TGTGCCAGCAGCGGTAGCGGGAGGGCGGACAATGAGCAGTTCTTC. Translating it yields CASSGSGRADNEQFF. The variable domain in full, with the rest retrieved from reference TRBV9 and TRBJ2-1, is DSGVTQTPKHLITATGQRVTLRCSPRSGDLSVYWYQQSLDQGLQFLIQYYNGEERAKGNILERFSAQQFPDLHSELNLSSLELGDSALYFCASSGSGRADNEQFFGPGTRLTVL.

CDR3 loop: CASSDHEGRVEQYF. The CDR3 coding sequence is TGTGCCAGCAGCGACCACGAGGGCAGGGTCGAGCAGTACTTC. The rearrangement joins TRBV11-2 to TRBJ2-7; D may be TRBD1 or TRBD2 (5 bases each). V lost 5 bases and J 6 bases, leaving 17 bases between the germline ends. Per germline, CDR1 SGHAT and CDR2 FQNNGV. The length of the CDR3 is 14 residues.

This chain joins TRBV7-9 and TRBJ2-7; no reliable D call. V was trimmed by 0 bases and J by 6 bases, leaving 9 bases between them. CDR1 SEHNR and CDR2 FQNEAQ come from the germline V gene (reference sequence). The CDR3 contains 13 residues. The CDR3 DNA reads as TGTGCCAGCAGCTTAGCCCCTGGGGTCGAGCAGTACTTC. It translates to CASSLAPGVEQYF.

The genes are TRBV5-4 and TRBJ1-1, with D unclear. With 0 bases removed from V and 9 bases from J, the gap between germline ends came to 12 bases. Per germline, CDR1 SGHNT and CDR2 YYREEE (reference sequence). This CDR3 is built from 13 residues. CDR3 loop: CASSLARVPQAFF. CDR3 coding DNA: TGTGCCAGCAGCTTGGCCCGGGTTCCACAAGCTTTCTTT. Looking up the rest from reference TRBV5-4 and TRBJ1-1 gives the full variable domain: ETGVTQSPTHLIKTRGQQVTLRCSSQSGHNTVSWYQQALGQGPQFIFQYYREEENGRGNFPPRFSGLQFPNYSSELNVNALELDDSALYLCASSLARVPQAFFGQGTRLTVV.

This sequence joins TRBV6-5 and TRBJ1-2; 8 bases fit TRBD1. This CDR3 region has 15 residues. CDR1 is MNHEY and CDR2 is SVGAGI in the germline V gene. Germline trimming cut 4 bases from V and 1 base from J; bases unmatched to any gene: 5. The CDR3 nucleotides are TGTGCCAGCAGTTCCGGACAGGGTGTTAACTATGGCTACACCTTC. Translated: CASSSGQGVNYGYTF.

This chain connects TRBV4-1 to TRBJ2-1, with 7 nucleotides matching TRBD1. The CDR3 is 12 residues long. The germline CDR1 and CDR2 sequences are MGHRA and YSYEKL. V lost 3 bases, J lost 15 bases, and 8 bases stayed unmatched. The CDR3 DNA reads TGCGCCAGCAGCCAGGACCGGACAGGTTGGTTCTTC. Translated, it gives CASSQDRTGWFF.

V gene TRBV25-1 combines with J gene TRBJ2-1, with D possibly TRBD2 on 6 matching bases. The germline V gene has CDR1 MGHDK and CDR2 SYGVNS. With 1 base removed from V and 1 base from J, the gap between germline ends came to 8 bases. The CDR3 sequence is 15 residues long. In DNA form, the CDR3 reads TGTGCCAGCAGTGAATGGAGGGGTTCCTACAATGAGCAGTTCTTC. Translated: CASSEWRGSYNEQFF.

The chain joins TRBV19 to TRBJ2-5; weak D call: TRBD2 (6 bases). Trimming left V 3 bases short and J 2 bases short, with 10 bases between. Looked up from germline, CDR1 is LNHDA and CDR2 is SQIVND (reference sequence). The CDR3 covers 14 residues. CDR3 amino acids: CASSITGTQETQYF. DNA for the CDR3: TGTGCCAGTAGTATCACCGGGACTCAAGAGACCCAGTACTTC.

The CDR3 DNA is TGTGCCAGCAGCGCGCGGACAGGGCTGCAAGAGACCCAGTACTTC. Protein sequence: CASSARTGLQETQYF. The V gene is TRBV7-9, the J gene TRBJ2-5; 8 bases line up with TRBD1. The V gene's germline CDR1 is SEHNR and CDR2 FQNEAQ (reference sequence). J was trimmed by 2 bases and V by 5 bases; bases with no gene match: 7. CDR3 length: 15 residues.

The chain employs TRBV7-3 and TRBJ1-1, with a possible D match to TRBD1 (5 bases). The CDR3 totals 16 residues. Germline lookup yields CDR1 SGHTA and CDR2 FQGTGA. V lost 5 bases and J lost 1, with 17 bases in between. CDR3 protein: CASSTRNRDGNTEAFF. CDR3 nucleotide sequence: TGTGCCAGCAGCACGAGAAACCGGGACGGGAACACTGAAGCTTTCTTT.

The chain uses TRBV29-1 and TRBJ2-5; D assignment may be TRBD1 or TRBD2 (5 bases each). Germline V gives CDR1 SQVTM, CDR2 ANQGSEA. Trimming pared 4 bases from V and 5 bases from J, leaving 17 bases between. The CDR3 contains 14 residues. As DNA, the CDR3 is TGCAGCGTTGGCTGGGACCGCGGCAGGGAGACCCAGTACTTC. Translated, it gives CSVGWDRGRETQYF.

The rearrangement uses TRBV28 and TRBJ2-7; TRBD1 matches 8 bases. The V gene's germline CDR1 is MDHEN and CDR2 SYDVKM. CDR3 length: 16 residues. V lost 6 bases, J lost 5 bases, and 15 bases stayed unmatched. Here the CDR3 DNA reads TGTGCCAGCAGCCTCTTACCCGGACAGGGAAACCACGAGCAGTACTTC. Protein sequence: CASSLLPGQGNHEQYF.

The CDR3 is CASSPGRGRLETQYF. For the CDR3, the DNA is TGTGCCAGCTCACCAGGCAGGGGGCGCTTAGAGACCCAGTACTTC. The chain has TRBV18 and TRBJ2-5; 8 bases line up with TRBD1. The CDR3 has 15 residues. Per the germline V gene, CDR1 is KGHSH and CDR2 is LQKENI. Germline trimming cut 2 bases from V and 4 bases from J; bases unmatched to any gene: 6.

This CDR3 is CSVTRDRGNNEQFF. The CDR3 bases are TGCAGCGTAACCCGGGACAGGGGTAACAATGAGCAGTTCTTC. The rearrangement joins TRBV29-1 to TRBJ2-1, with 10 bases matching TRBD1. The germline CDR1 and CDR2 sequences are SQVTM and ANQGSEA. The CDR3 runs 14 residues. J was trimmed by 5 bases and V by 6 bases; bases with no gene match: 7.

This sequence joins TRBV6-5 and TRBJ2-2, with D perhaps matching TRBD2 (6 bases). From germline, CDR1 is MNHEY and CDR2 SVGAGI. V was clipped by 8 bases and J by 2 bases, with 9 bases between them. The CDR3 is 13 amino acids. The CDR3 is CASGTLNTGELFF. Here the CDR3 DNA reads TGTGCCAGCGGGACTCTAAACACCGGGGAGCTGTTTTTT.

This clone was counted between two and nine times. V gene TRBV30 combines with J gene TRBJ1-2, with D maybe TRBD1 (6 bases). The CDR3 covers 17 residues. In germline, CDR1 is GTSNPN, CDR2 SVGIG (reference sequence). V gave up 2 bases and J gave up 4 bases, with 23 bases separating them. CDR3 in DNA: TGTGCCTGGAGTCATCAGGGGATCGACAACCGGATCTATGGCTACACCTTC. Protein product: CAWSHQGIDNRIYGYTF.

The chain combines TRBV19 with TRBJ1-5; 7 bases align to TRBD1. The trim removed 4 bases at V and 0 bases at J, leaving 12 bases unmatched. Per germline, CDR1 LNHDA and CDR2 SQIVND (reference sequence). The CDR3 consists of 18 residues. The CDR3 nucleotides read TGTGCCAGTAGTAGGGACGATAGACAGGGTTATAGCAATCAGCCCCAGCATTTT. Its translation is CASSRDDRQGYSNQPQHF.

The chain links TRBV27 to TRBJ2-7; TRBD2 matches 7 bases. After removal of 4 bases from V and 3 bases from J, the junction contained 3 bases not matched to a gene. Germline CDR1 MNHEY, CDR2 SMNVEV (reference sequence). CDR3 length: 13 residues. The CDR3: CASSWGGSYEQYF. In nucleotides, the CDR3 is TGTGCCAGCAGTTGGGGCGGGAGCTACGAGCAGTACTTC.

The chain joins TRBV28 to TRBJ2-3; tentatively, D is TRBD2 (6 bases). Trimming pared 6 bases from V and 11 bases from J, leaving 21 bases between. There are 14 residues in the CDR3. The V gene's germline CDR1 is MDHEN and CDR2 SYDVKM. CDR3 bases: TGTGCCAGCAGGATATTACACCCGGTGGGGGGGCAGTATTTT. It codes for CASRILHPVGGQYF.